The 3 T cell receptor beta chains presented below share a single source sample, sequenced in a study of T cells after yellow fever vaccination. TCRdb used MiXCR to reprocess the 5' RACE reads, holding one entry per CDR3 protein. Of 620,000 or so distinct CDR3 sequences listed, about 12% were seen once; the top ten hold more than 12%. Sequenced here: PBMCs, sampled on the day of the yellow fever booster vaccination. These receptors all come from a man under 40 who received the YFV17D yellow fever vaccine.

This rearrangement joins TRBV24-1 to TRBJ2-6, with 7 bases identical to TRBD1. This CDR3 has 17 amino acids. The V segment lost 3 bases and the J segment 4 bases; nucleotides outside the gene matches: 8. CDR1 and CDR2 from the germline V gene are KGHDR and SFDVKD. The DNA for the CDR3 is TGTGCCACCAGTGATAGGGGACAGCCCTGGGGGGCCAACGTCCTGACTTTC. It specifies CATSDRGQPWGANVLTF.

The chain carries TRBV5-4 and TRBJ1-2, with unresolved D. The CDR3 has 13 residues. V dropped 0 bases and J dropped 4 bases, with 7 bases sitting between them. Per the germline V gene, CDR1 is SGHNT and CDR2 is YYREEE (reference sequence). The CDR3 nucleotides are TGTGCCAGCAGCTTGGAGAATACCTATGGCTACACCTTC. This sequence encodes CASSLENTYGYTF.

The chain combines TRBV28 with TRBJ1-3; D gene unclear. Looked up from germline, CDR1 is MDHEN and CDR2 is SYDVKM. The CDR3 is made up of 16 amino acids. V lost 0 bases, J lost 0 bases, and 9 bases lay in between. The CDR3 DNA follows: TGTGCCAGCAGTTTATGGCACTCCATCTCTGGAAACACCATATATTTT. It yields the protein CASSLWHSISGNTIYF.